The text below deals with one TCR beta chain. This CDR3 has 15 residues. V shed 1 base and J 2 bases; nucleotides not matched to a gene: 0. Germline values: CDR1 SGDLS, CDR2 YYNGEE. Per the authors' pipeline: Reference gene primers were amplified, and this amplification served to estimate nucleated cell counts. Libraries were prepared by immunoSEQ multiplex PCR; TCRdb keeps only in-frame clonotypes and omits some of them. The DNA was the basis for D and trimming; V, J and clone size are from that table. This table has about 160,000 clones, 80% appearing once. Participant age was roughly 18 to 100 years, and participants resided in 20 to 30 US areas. The data are from a study of blood T cell repertoires in COVID-19. Overall study: T cells, B-cell-depleted T cells, or PBMCs provided the cDNA or gDNA that served as material.

The receptor was derived from an older woman who had recovered from COVID-19. The J gene is TRBJ2-6, the V gene TRBV9; 7 bases line up with TRBD2. The sequencing sample was made of PBMCs or T cells enriched from blood (not recorded which). The CDR3 region has the DNA TGTGCCAGCAGCGTACGGGGGGCTGGGGCCAACGTCCTGACTTTC. Translation: CASSVRGAGANVLTF. The whole variable domain, remainder taken from reference TRBV9 and TRBJ2-6, is DSGVTQTPKHLITATGQRVTLRCSPRSGDLSVYWYQQSLDQGLQFLIQYYNGEERAKGNILERFSAQQFPDLHSELNLSSLELGDSALYFCASSVRGAGANVLTFGAGSRLTVL.